This T cell receptor beta chain comes out of a study of regulatory T cells in long-lasting Graves disease. Study-level points and caveats: Shared public clonotypes totalled about 2,700 in persistent patients, compared with roughly 970 in new patients. TCR diversity was lower in persistent Graves' patients than in newly diagnosed ones.

For TCR beta, libraries came from iRepertoire HTBI primers and Arm-PCR of CDR3 regions. TCRdb re-analysed the multiplex PCR reads in MiXCR, keeping a single row per CDR3 protein. The top ten hold roughly three fifths of the sample, which has about 290,000 distinct CDR3 sequences, around 20% seen once. V was pared by 0 bases and J by 4 bases, with 16 bases between. This CDR3 spans 16 amino acids. CDR1 SGHAT and CDR2 FQNNGV come from the germline V gene. This clonotype has at least ten counts. The target antigen is unknown. This sample's time point: persistent/refractory GD, antithyroid drugs over 5 years with positive TRAb. PBMC RNA served as the TCR library source.

This sequence joins TRBV11-2 and TRBJ2-7; weak D call: TRBD2 (5 bases). Sample: peripheral blood mononuclear cells (PBMCs), taken when the disease was refractory, from a patient treated with antithyroid drugs. This receptor was obtained from a female donor with Graves disease. For the CDR3, the DNA is TGTGCCAGCAGCTTAGACTTGTTGCGAGGGCCATACGAGCAGTACTTC. Encoded protein: CASSLDLLRGPYEQYF.